This TCR beta chain is from a study of blood T cell repertoires in COVID-19. Clones were read by immunoSEQ multiplex PCR, and TCRdb kept only the in-frame ones, dropping some. This sample has about 120,000 clones; about 90% occur once, and the top ten carry approximately 3.9%. Per germline, CDR1 MNHEY and CDR2 SVGAGI. V was clipped by 6 bases and J by 8 bases; unmatched bases: 5. The CDR3 covers 12 residues. The sequence came from a woman aged 60-75 years with COVID-19, enrolled during active disease. The sample consisted of peripheral blood. The chain joins TRBV6-5 to TRBJ1-2; 8 bases map to TRBD1. CDR3 sequence: CASRQGVGGYTF. CDR3 sequence (DNA): TGTGCCAGCAGACAGGGGGTTGGGGGCTACACCTTC.